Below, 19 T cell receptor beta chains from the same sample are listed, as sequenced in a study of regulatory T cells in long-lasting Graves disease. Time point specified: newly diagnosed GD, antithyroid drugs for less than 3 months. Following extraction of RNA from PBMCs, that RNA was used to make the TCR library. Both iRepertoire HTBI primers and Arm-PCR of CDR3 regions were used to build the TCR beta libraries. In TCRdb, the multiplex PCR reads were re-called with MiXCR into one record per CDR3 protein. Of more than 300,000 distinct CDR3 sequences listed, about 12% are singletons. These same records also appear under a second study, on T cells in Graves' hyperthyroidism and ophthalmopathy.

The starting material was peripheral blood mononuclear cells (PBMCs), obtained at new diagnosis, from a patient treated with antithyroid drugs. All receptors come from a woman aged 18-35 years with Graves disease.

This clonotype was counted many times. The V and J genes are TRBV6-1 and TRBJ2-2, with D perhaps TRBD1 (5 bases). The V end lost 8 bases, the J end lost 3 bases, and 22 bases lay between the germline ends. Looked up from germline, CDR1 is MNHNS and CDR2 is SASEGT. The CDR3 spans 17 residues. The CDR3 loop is CASPWASGITDTGELFF. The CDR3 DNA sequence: TGTGCCAGCCCTTGGGCTTCAGGGATTACGGACACCGGGGAGCTGTTTTTT.

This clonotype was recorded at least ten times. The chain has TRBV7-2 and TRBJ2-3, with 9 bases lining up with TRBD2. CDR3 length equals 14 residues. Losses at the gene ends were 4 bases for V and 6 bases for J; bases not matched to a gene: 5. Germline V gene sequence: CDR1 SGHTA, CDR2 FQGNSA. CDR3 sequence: CASSSRLAVDTQYF. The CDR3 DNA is TGTGCCAGCAGCTCAAGACTAGCGGTGGATACGCAGTATTTT. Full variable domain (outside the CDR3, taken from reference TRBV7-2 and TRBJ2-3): GAGVSQSPSNKVTEKGKDVELRCDPISGHTALYWYRQSLGQGLEFLIYFQGNSAPDKSGLPSDRFSAERTGGSVSTLTIQRTQQEDSAVYLCASSSRLAVDTQYFGPGTRLTVL.

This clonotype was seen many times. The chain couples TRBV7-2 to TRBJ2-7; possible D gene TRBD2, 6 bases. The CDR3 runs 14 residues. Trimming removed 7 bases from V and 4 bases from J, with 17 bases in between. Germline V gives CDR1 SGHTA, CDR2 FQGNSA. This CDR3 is CASTWIGRGYEQYF. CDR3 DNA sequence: TGTGCCAGCACCTGGATCGGACGGGGGTACGAGCAGTACTTC.

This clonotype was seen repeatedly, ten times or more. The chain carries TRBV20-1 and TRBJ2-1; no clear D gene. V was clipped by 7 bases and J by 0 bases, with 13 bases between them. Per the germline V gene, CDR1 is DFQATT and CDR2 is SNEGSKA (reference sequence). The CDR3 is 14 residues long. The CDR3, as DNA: TGCAGTGAAATCGCCCGTAGCTCCTACAATGAGCAGTTCTTC. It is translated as CSEIARSSYNEQFF.

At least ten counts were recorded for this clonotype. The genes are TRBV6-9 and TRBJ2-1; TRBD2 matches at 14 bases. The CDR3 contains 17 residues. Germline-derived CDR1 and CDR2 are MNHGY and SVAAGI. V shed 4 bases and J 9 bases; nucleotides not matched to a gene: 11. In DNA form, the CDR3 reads TGTGCCAGCAGTTCAAGGACCGGGACTAGCGGGAGAGGTGAGCAGTTCTTC. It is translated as CASSSRTGTSGRGEQFF.

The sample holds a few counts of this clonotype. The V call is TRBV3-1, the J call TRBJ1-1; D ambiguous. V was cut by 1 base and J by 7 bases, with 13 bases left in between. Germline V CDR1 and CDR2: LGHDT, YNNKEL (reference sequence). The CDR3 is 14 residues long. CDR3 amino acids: CASSQVLDGIEAFF. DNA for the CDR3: TGTGCCAGCAGCCAAGTTTTGGACGGAATTGAAGCTTTCTTT.

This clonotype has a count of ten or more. This CDR3 reads CASSLVVDFPSSGNTIYF. Here the CDR3 DNA reads TGTGCCAGCAGTTTAGTCGTCGACTTCCCGAGCTCTGGAAACACCATATATTTT. The gene calls are TRBV12-3 or TRBV12-4 and TRBJ1-3; D uncertain. The CDR3 loop spans 18 amino acids. V was clipped by 1 base and J by 0 bases, with 16 bases between them.

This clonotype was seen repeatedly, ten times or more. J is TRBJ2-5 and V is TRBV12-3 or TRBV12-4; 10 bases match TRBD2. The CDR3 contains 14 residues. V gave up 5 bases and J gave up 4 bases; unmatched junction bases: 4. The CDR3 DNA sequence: TGTGCCAGCAGTCCGGGACTAGCGCGAGAGACCCAGTACTTC. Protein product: CASSPGLARETQYF.

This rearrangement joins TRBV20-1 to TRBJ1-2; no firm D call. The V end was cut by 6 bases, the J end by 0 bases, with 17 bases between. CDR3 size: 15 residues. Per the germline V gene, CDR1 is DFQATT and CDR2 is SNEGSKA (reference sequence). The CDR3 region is CSARPGMAPNYGYTF. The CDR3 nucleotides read TGCAGTGCGAGACCGGGGATGGCACCTAACTATGGCTACACCTTC.

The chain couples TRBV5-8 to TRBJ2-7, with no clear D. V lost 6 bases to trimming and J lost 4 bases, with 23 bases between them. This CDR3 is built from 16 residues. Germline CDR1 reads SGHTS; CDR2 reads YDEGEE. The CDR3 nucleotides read TGTGCCAGCACCCCCGCTACTCGGACCGCACCTTACGAGCAGTACGTC. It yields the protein CASTPATRTAPYEQYV.

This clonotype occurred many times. In DNA form, the CDR3 reads TGTGCCAGCAGTTCCTTCAGCGCGGGGCTATATGGCTACACCTTC. Its translation: CASSSFSAGLYGYTF. This sequence joins TRBV28 and TRBJ1-2; weak D call: TRBD1 (5 bases). The CDR3 has 15 residues. Germline-derived CDR1 and CDR2 are MDHEN and SYDVKM. V gave up 4 bases and J gave up 5 bases, with 17 bases separating them.

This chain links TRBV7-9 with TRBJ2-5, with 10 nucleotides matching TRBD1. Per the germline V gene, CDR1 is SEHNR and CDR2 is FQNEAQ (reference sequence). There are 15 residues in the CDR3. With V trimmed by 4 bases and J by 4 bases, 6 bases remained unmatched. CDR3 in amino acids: CASSSTRTGGETQYF. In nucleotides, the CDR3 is TGTGCCAGCAGCTCAACCAGGACAGGGGGAGAGACCCAGTACTTC.

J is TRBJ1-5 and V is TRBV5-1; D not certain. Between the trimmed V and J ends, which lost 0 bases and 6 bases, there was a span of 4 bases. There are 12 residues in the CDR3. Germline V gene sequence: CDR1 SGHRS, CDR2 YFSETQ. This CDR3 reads CASSLDGQPQHF. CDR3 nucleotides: TGCGCCAGCAGCTTGGACGGTCAGCCCCAGCATTTT.

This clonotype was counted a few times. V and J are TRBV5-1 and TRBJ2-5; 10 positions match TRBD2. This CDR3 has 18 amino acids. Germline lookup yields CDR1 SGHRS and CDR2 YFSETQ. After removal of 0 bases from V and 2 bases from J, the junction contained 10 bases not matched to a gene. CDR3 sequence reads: CASSLVPGLAAKQETQYF. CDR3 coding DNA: TGCGCCAGCAGCTTGGTCCCCGGACTAGCGGCCAAACAAGAGACCCAGTACTTC.

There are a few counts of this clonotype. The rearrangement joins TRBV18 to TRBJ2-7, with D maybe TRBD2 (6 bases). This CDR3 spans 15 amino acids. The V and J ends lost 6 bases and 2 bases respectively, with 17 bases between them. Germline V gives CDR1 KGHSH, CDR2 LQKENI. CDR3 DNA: TGTGCCAGCTCGCGGGGAAGAGTGGATCCCTACGAGCAGTACTTC. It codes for CASSRGRVDPYEQYF.

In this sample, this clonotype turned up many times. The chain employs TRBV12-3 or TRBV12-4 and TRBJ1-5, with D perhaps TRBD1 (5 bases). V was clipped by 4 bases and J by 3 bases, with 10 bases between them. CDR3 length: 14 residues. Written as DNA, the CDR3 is TGTGCCAGCAGTTACGGGGACTACAATCAGCCCCAGCATTTT. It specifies CASSYGDYNQPQHF.

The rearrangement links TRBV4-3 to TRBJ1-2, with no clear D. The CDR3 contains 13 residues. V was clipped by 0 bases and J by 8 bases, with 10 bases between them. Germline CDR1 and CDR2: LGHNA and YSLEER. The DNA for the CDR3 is TGCGCCAGCAGCCAAGAAAGAGGGATCGGCTACACCTTC. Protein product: CASSQERGIGYTF.

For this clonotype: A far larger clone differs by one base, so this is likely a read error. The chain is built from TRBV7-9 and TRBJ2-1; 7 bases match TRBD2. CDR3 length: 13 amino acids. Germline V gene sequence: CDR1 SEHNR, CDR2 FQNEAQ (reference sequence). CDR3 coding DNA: TGTCCTAGCAGCTTATTAGCGGGCAATGAGCAGTTCTTC. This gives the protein CPSSLLAGNEQFF.

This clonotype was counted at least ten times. The CDR3 nucleotides are TGCAGCGCCGGGTCGGCAGATACGCAGTATTTT. Protein sequence: CSAGSADTQYF. The chain combines TRBV29-1 with TRBJ2-3; the D is unclear. The CDR3 contains 11 residues. Germline V gene data show CDR1 as SQVTM and CDR2 as ANQGSEA. Trimming pared 7 bases from V and 4 bases from J, leaving 9 bases between.